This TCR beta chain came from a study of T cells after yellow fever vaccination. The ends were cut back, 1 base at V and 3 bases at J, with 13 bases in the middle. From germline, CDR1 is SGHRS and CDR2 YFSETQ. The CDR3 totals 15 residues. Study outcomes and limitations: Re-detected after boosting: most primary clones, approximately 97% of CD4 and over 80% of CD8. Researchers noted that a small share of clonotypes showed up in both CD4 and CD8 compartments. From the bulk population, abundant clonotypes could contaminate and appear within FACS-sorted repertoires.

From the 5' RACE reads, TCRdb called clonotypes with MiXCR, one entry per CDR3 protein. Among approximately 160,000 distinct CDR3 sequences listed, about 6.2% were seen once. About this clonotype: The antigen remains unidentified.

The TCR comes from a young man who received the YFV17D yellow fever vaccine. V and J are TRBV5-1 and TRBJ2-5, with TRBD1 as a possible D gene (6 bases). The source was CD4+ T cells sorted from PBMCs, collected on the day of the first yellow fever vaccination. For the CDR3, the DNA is TGCGCCAGCAGCTTGTCTTACAGGGTTGAAGAGACCCAGTACTTC. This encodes CASSLSYRVEETQYF.